The 16 T cell receptor beta chains below come from one sample, sequenced in a study of T-cell memory formation after mild COVID-19. TCRdb re-derived calls from the 5' RACE reads in MiXCR, one entry per CDR3 protein. The sample includes just over 350,000 distinct CDR3 sequences, 13% to 15% of them seen just once. The sample comprised PBMCs or a T cell subset sorted from them (not recorded which). These receptors were obtained from a man aged 18 to 30 who had mild COVID-19 (a few samples of this study predate the infection). Cell type and time point are not known.

In this sample, this clonotype turned up many times. The chain combines TRBV20-1 with TRBJ2-1; 10 bases align to TRBD2. Germline lookup yields CDR1 DFQATT and CDR2 SNEGSKA (reference sequence). This CDR3 contains 12 residues. The V segment lost 6 bases and the J segment 7 bases; nucleotides outside the gene matches: 3. The CDR3, as DNA: TGCAGTGCATCAGCGGGGGGGAATGAGCAGTTCTTC. Its translation is CSASAGGNEQFF.

This clonotype showed up just a few times. The J gene is TRBJ1-1, the V gene TRBV5-1; possibly TRBD1 for D (5 bases). CDR3 length: 14 residues. The ends were cut back, 4 bases at V and 7 bases at J, with 17 bases in the middle. Per the germline V gene, CDR1 is SGHRS and CDR2 is YFSETQ. CDR3 amino acids: CASSPSRQTIEAFF. CDR3 sequence (DNA): TGCGCCAGCAGCCCCTCCCGACAGACTATTGAAGCTTTCTTT.

This clonotype showed up just a few times. This rearrangement joins TRBV10-3 to TRBJ1-6, with D unresolved. The CDR3 loop spans 14 amino acids. In germline, CDR1 is ENHRY, CDR2 SYGVKD. Deletions cut 3 bases from V and 9 bases from J, with 12 bases between. The CDR3 loop reads CAISDGYLASPLHF. CDR3 DNA: TGTGCCATCAGTGACGGCTATCTAGCTTCACCCCTCCACTTT.

This clonotype was seen a few times. This chain connects TRBV4-3 to TRBJ2-3; D is perhaps TRBD1 or TRBD2 (5 bases each). Germline V gene sequence: CDR1 LGHNA, CDR2 YSLEER. The CDR3 runs 15 residues. Trimming took 5 bases from V and 4 from J, leaving 16 bases between them. CDR3 residues: CASSNAGDPSDTQYF. In DNA, the CDR3 is TGCGCCAGCAGCAACGCCGGGGACCCGTCAGATACGCAGTATTTT.

Comments on this clonotype: Sequence at one end of the junction differs from germline and may be a read error. The rearrangement uses TRBV7-7 and TRBJ2-5, with 8 positions matching TRBD1. The germline gives CDR1 SSHAT, CDR2 FNYEAQ (reference sequence). CDR3 length: 16 amino acids. CDR3 in amino acids: CASSPRTGSGVETQYF. CDR3 DNA sequence: TGTGCTAGCAGCCCGAGGACAGGGAGTGGAGTGGAGACCCAGTACTTC.

V gene TRBV6-2 or TRBV6-3 combines with J gene TRBJ1-5, with 7 bases that match TRBD1. V gave up 5 bases and J gave up 5 bases; unmatched junction bases: 6. The CDR3 totals 14 residues. Germline CDR1 reads MNHEY; CDR2 reads SVGEGT. DNA of the CDR3: TGTGCCAGCAGTCCTACAGGGGCCTATCAGCCCCAGCATTTT. This translates into CASSPTGAYQPQHF.

In its sample, this clonotype was seen a few times. The chain couples TRBV5-1 to TRBJ2-5; D gene uncertain. Germline loops: CDR1 SGHRS, CDR2 YFSETQ. V lost 0 bases and J lost 1, with 10 bases in between. The CDR3 is made up of 15 amino acids. This chain's CDR3 is CASSLASGLQETQYF. The CDR3 DNA is TGCGCCAGCAGCTTGGCGTCAGGTCTCCAAGAGACCCAGTACTTC.

This chain uses TRBV20-1 with TRBJ2-7; 7 nucleotides agree with TRBD1. CDR1 and CDR2 (germline): DFQATT, SNEGSKA (reference sequence). The V segment lost 6 bases and the J segment 7 bases; nucleotides outside the gene matches: 12. The CDR3 contains 13 residues. The CDR3 spells CSAGPTGSFEQYF. CDR3 coding DNA: TGCAGTGCAGGACCGACAGGGAGTTTTGAGCAGTACTTC.

This clonotype was seen ten or more times. The rearrangement joins TRBV5-6 to TRBJ1-6, with D perhaps matching TRBD1 (6 bases). The V gene's germline CDR1 is SGHDT and CDR2 YYEEEE. This CDR3 has 15 amino acids. V was pared by 5 bases and J by 5 bases, with 14 bases between. CDR3 in DNA: TGTGCCAGCAGTTACACGGACAGAAATAATTCACCCCTCCACTTT. This translates into CASSYTDRNNSPLHF.

The rearrangement joins TRBV2 to TRBJ2-7; no definite D call. CDR1 and CDR2 from the germline V gene are SNHLY and FYNNEI. The V end lost 8 bases, the J end lost 3 bases, and 20 bases lay between the germline ends. This CDR3 has 15 residues. CDR3: CASVSLLGTDYEQYF. DNA of the CDR3: TGTGCCAGCGTTTCCCTCCTGGGCACCGACTACGAGCAGTACTTC. Full variable domain (remainder filled in from reference TRBV2 and TRBJ2-7): EPEVTQTPSHQVTQMGQEVILRCVPISNHLYFYWYRQILGQKVEFLVSFYNNEISEKSEIFDDQFSVERPDGSNFTLKIRSTKLEDSAMYFCASVSLLGTDYEQYFGPGTRLTVT.

The chain combines TRBV4-1 with TRBJ2-5; D is possibly TRBD2 (5 bases). Germline V lookup: CDR1 MGHRA, CDR2 YSYEKL. The CDR3 spans 14 residues. Trimming removed 0 bases from V and 5 bases from J, with 10 bases in between. CDR3 in DNA: TGCGCCAGCAGCCAAGATGAGGGTCGGGAGACCCAGTACTTC. Protein product: CASSQDEGRETQYF.

This chain joins TRBV5-5 and TRBJ1-6; 8 nucleotides align to TRBD1. Germline CDR1 reads SGHKS; CDR2 reads YYEKEE (reference sequence). The length of the CDR3 is 17 residues. Trimming took 3 bases from V and 1 from J; bases not matched to a gene: 6. DNA of the CDR3: TGTGCCAGCAGCTCGGACAGGGCAGGGTCCTATAATTCACCCCTCCACTTT. This encodes CASSSDRAGSYNSPLHF.

J is TRBJ2-5 and V is TRBV19; tentative D call: TRBD1 (6 bases). V was clipped by 3 bases and J by 2 bases, with 13 bases between them. The CDR3 sequence is 15 residues long. Germline assignment: CDR1 LNHDA and CDR2 SQIVND (reference sequence). The CDR3 loop is CASSISGTTQETQYF. The CDR3 bases are TGTGCCAGTAGTATTTCCGGGACAACTCAAGAGACCCAGTACTTC.

The chain couples TRBV3-1 to TRBJ1-2; no firm D call. With 1 base removed from V and 8 bases from J, the gap between germline ends came to 17 bases. Germline V CDR1 and CDR2: LGHDT, YNNKEL (reference sequence). This CDR3 has 15 amino acids. CDR3 in amino acids: CASSQGLLRRGGYTF. The CDR3 DNA sequence: TGTGCCAGCAGCCAAGGGCTACTTAGACGCGGGGGCTACACCTTC. The full variable domain, completed using reference TRBV3-1 and TRBJ1-2, is DTAVSQTPKYLVTQMGNDKSIKCEQNLGHDTMYWYKQDSKKFLKIMFSYNNKELIINETVPNRFSPKSPDKAHLNLHINSLELGDSAVYFCASSQGLLRRGGYTFGSGTRLTVV.

This clonotype was seen at least ten times. This chain uses TRBV9 with TRBJ2-7, with D perhaps TRBD1 or TRBD2 (5 bases each). Trimming shortened V by 4 bases and J by 3 bases, and 17 bases separated the two germline ends. The CDR3 contains 15 residues. Germline V CDR1 and CDR2: SGDLS, YYNGEE. CDR3 loop: CASSPQGTGIYEQYF. The CDR3 DNA is TGTGCCAGCAGCCCTCAGGGCACGGGGATCTACGAGCAGTACTTC.

There are a few counts of this clonotype. The chain joins TRBV7-9 to TRBJ1-1; no clear D gene. Trimming took off 3 bases at V and 7 bases at J, with 6 bases between the two ends. The length of the CDR3 is 11 residues. CDR1 SEHNR and CDR2 FQNEAQ come from the germline V gene (reference sequence). The CDR3 sequence: CASSFQVEAFF. The DNA for the CDR3 is TGTGCCAGCAGCTTTCAAGTTGAAGCTTTCTTT.